This T cell receptor (beta chain) stems from a study of cytomegalovirus exposure and HLA in healthy donors. Per germline, CDR1 SGHKS and CDR2 YYEKEE (reference sequence). Trimming stripped 4 bases from V and 2 bases from J, with 13 bases between. The CDR3 totals 15 residues. In its sample, this clone was seen once. TCRdb's table, derived via immunoSEQ multiplex PCR, lists solely in-frame clones and lacks some. The sample lists approximately 300,000 clones, about 85% seen once, with over 1% in the top ten. Sequenced: PBMCs. This clonotype was obtained from a woman younger than 45 in good health and CMV-seropositive. V and J are TRBV5-5 and TRBJ1-5, with D uncertain. The CDR3, as DNA: TGTGCCAGCAGCCCCGTTGCTGGGGGCAATCAGCCCCAGCATTTT. Amino acid sequence: CASSPVAGGNQPQHF.